This T cell receptor (beta chain) was retrieved from a study of T cells in localized non-small cell lung cancer. The V end was cut by 3 bases, the J end by 4 bases, with 9 bases between. Germline V gives CDR1 LNHDA, CDR2 SQIVND (reference sequence). The CDR3 has 13 amino acids. Findings and caveats of the study: A median of roughly 57 clones ranked among the top 100 in tumor appeared in adjacent lung. Prolonged overall survival went with higher T cell density in the blood. Clonality of T cells reached its maximum in uninvolved adjacent lung, surpassing tumor.

Method: immunoSEQ multiplex PCR; TCRdb's copy keeps in-frame clones and lacks some. Of tens of thousands of clones detected, approximately 88% appear once; the ten largest clones hold 1.3%. As to this clone: No antigen is known for it.

This sequence was found in a female donor older than 55 with stage I lung adenocarcinoma. The chain links TRBV19 to TRBJ1-2; D unclear. The sample here was peripheral blood, taken before any cancer treatment. Here the CDR3 DNA reads TGTGCCAGTAGTATGAATCCAGGCTATGGCTACACCTTC. This codes for CASSMNPGYGYTF.